This T cell receptor (beta chain) emerged from a study of a mutant IDH1 vaccine in newly diagnosed glioma. Indicated time point: week 47, end of study. Doses comprised 300 ug of mutant IDH1 20-mer peptide each, plus topical imiquimod. This CDR3 spans 15 amino acids. From germline, CDR1 is KGHSH and CDR2 LQKENI. The V segment lost 4 bases and the J segment 2 bases; nucleotides outside the gene matches: 3. Sequenced by immunoSEQ multiplex PCR; TCRdb stores in-frame clones only, minus some. This sample has around 40,000 clones, with less than 85% found just once. Points on this clone: Antigen: not known.

The material was PBMCs, obtained from a glioma patient whose treatment included an IDH1 peptide vaccine. This chain connects TRBV18 to TRBJ2-7; 12 positions match TRBD2. The sequence was collected from a young man with glioma. Some clones in this sample may be carry-over from other donors' samples. CDR3 sequence (DNA): TGTGCCAGCTCACTACGGACTAGCGGGGCCTACGAGCAGTACTTC. This translates into CASSLRTSGAYEQYF.